The present T cell receptor beta chain was sequenced within a study of glioma-infiltrating T cells after dendritic cell vaccination. Input was 2 to 2.5 ug genomic DNA, or all available if less. Primers: 60 V beta forward and 13 J beta reverse. Only in-frame clones appear in the TCRdb table, and some are missing; sequencing was by immunoSEQ multiplex PCR. The sample consists of about 82,000 clones, 85% to 90% of them appearing once. Germline V gene lookup returns CDR1 SQVTM and CDR2 ANQGSEA. Trimming cost V 4 bases and J 1 base; bases outside gene matches: 5. This CDR3 comprises 16 residues. No glioblastoma patient carried an isocitrate dehydrogenase mutation.

This TCR was recovered from a human donor with glioblastoma. The V gene is TRBV29-1, the J gene TRBJ2-6, with TRBD1 matching over 9 bases. Sequences were derived from blood, sampled before dendritic cell vaccination. CDR3 nucleotide sequence: TGCAGCGTTGCGGGGGGACAGGGATCTGGGGCCAACGTCCTGACTTTC. Protein sequence: CSVAGGQGSGANVLTF.